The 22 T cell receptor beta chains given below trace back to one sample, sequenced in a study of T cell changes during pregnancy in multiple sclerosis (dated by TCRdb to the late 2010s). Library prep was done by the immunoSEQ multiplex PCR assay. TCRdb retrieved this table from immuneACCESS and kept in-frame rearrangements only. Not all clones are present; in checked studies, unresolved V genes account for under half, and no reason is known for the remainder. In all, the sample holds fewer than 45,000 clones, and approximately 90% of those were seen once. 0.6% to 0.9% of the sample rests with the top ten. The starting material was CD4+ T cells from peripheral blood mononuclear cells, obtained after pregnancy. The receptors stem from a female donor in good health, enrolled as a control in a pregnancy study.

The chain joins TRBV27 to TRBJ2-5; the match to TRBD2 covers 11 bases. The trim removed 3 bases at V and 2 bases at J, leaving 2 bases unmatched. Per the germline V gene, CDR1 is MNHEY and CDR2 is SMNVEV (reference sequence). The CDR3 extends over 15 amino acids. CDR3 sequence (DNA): TGTGCCAGCAGTTTTAGCGGGGGGGCTCAAGAGACCCAGTACTTC. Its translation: CASSFSGGAQETQYF.

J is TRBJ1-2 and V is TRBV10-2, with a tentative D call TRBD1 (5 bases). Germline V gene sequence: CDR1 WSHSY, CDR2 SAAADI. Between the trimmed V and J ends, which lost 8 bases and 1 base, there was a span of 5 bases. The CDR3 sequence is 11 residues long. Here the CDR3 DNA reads TGCGCCAGCCAGGGTAACTATGGCTACACCTTC. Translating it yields CASQGNYGYTF.

DNA of the CDR3: TGTGCCAGCAGCTTGGGTCCCCTCGGGGAGACCCAGTACTTC. It encodes CASSLGPLGETQYF. The V gene is TRBV5-6, the J gene TRBJ2-5; D ambiguous. Trimming shortened V by 0 bases and J by 5 bases, and 11 bases separated the two germline ends. This CDR3 has 14 amino acids. Germline V gene sequence: CDR1 SGHDT, CDR2 YYEEEE.

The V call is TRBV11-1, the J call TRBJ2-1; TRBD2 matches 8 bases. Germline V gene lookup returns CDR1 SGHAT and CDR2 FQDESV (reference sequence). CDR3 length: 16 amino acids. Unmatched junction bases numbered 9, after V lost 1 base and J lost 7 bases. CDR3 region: CASSLEITSGGNEQFF. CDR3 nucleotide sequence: TGTGCCAGCAGCTTAGAGATAACTAGCGGAGGGAATGAGCAGTTCTTC.

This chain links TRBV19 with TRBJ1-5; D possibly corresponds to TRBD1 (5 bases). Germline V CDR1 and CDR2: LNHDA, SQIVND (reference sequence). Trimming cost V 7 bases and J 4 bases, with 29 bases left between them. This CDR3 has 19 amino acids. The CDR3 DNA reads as TGTGCCAGTACCCCCCTCGCGTTGGGGGGTAACGTAAAAAATCAGCCCCAGCATTTT. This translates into CASTPLALGGNVKNQPQHF.

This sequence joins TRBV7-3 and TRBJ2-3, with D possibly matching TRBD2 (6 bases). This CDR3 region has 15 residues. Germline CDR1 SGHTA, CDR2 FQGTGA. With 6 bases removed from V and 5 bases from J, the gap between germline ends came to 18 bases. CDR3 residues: CASSPSGVRGDTQYF. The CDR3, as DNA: TGTGCCAGCAGTCCTTCGGGGGTTCGGGGAGATACGCAGTATTTT.

The CDR3 reads CASSEEQGALNSPLHF. In DNA, the CDR3 is TGTGCCAGCAGTGAAGAACAGGGGGCGCTTAATTCACCCCTCCACTTT. This sequence joins TRBV2 and TRBJ1-6, with 9 positions matching TRBD1. From germline, CDR1 is SNHLY and CDR2 FYNNEI. The CDR3 contains 16 residues. With 1 base clipped from V and 6 bases from J, the junction kept 4 bases outside the gene matches.

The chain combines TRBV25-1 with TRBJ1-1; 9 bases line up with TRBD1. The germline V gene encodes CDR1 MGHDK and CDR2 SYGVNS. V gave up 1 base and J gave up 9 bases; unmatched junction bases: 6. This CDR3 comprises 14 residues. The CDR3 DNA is TGTGCCAGCAGTGAATTAGGGGGACAGGGTAAAGCTTTCTTT. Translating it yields CASSELGGQGKAFF.

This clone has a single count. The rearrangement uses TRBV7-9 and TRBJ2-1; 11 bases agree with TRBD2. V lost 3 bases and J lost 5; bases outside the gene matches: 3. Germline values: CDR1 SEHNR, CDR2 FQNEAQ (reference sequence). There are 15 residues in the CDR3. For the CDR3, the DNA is TGTGCCAGCAGCTTCACTAGCGGGAGAAACAATGAGCAGTTCTTC. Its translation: CASSFTSGRNNEQFF.

CDR3 residues: CASSLSVNQPQHF. DNA of the CDR3: TGTGCCAGCAGCTTAAGCGTCAATCAGCCCCAGCATTTT. The chain joins TRBV7-9 to TRBJ1-5; no firm D call. V lost 2 bases and J 3 bases, leaving 5 bases between the germline ends. The CDR3 totals 13 residues. CDR1 is SEHNR and CDR2 is FQNEAQ in the germline V gene (reference sequence).

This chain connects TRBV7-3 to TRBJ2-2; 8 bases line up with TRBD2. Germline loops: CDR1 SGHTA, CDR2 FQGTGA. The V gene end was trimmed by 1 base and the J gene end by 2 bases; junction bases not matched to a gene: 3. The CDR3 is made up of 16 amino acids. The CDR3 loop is CASSLIAGTNTGELFF. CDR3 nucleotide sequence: TGTGCCAGCAGCTTAATAGCGGGGACAAACACCGGGGAGCTGTTTTTT.

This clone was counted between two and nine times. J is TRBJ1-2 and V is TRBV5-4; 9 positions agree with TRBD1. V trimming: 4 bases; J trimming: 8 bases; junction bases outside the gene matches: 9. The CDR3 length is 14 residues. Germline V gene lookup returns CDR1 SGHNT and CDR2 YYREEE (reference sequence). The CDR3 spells CASSTTTGGGGYTF. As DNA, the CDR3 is TGTGCCAGCAGCACTACTACAGGGGGCGGAGGCTACACCTTC. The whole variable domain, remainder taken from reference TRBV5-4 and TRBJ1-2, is ETGVTQSPTHLIKTRGQQVTLRCSSQSGHNTVSWYQQALGQGPQFIFQYYREEENGRGNFPPRFSGLQFPNYSSELNVNALELDDSALYLCASSTTTGGGGYTFGSGTRLTVV.

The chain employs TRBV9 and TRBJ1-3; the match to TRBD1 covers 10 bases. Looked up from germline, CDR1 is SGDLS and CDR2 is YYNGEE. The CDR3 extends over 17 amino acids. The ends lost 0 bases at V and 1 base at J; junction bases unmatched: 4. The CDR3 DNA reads TGTGCCAGCAGCGTAGCCGGACAGGGGGGATCTGGAAACACCATATATTTT. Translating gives CASSVAGQGGSGNTIYF.

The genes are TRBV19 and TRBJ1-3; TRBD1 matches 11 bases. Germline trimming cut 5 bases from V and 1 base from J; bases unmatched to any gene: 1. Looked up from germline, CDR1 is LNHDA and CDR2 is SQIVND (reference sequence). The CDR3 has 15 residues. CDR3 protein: CASSGQGASGNTIYF. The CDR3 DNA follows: TGTGCCAGTAGTGGACAGGGGGCATCTGGAAACACCATATATTTT.

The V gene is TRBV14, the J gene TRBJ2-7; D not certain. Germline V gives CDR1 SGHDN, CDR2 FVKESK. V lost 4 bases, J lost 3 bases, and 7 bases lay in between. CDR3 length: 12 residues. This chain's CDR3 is CASSPSGYEQYF. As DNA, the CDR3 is TGTGCCAGCAGCCCTTCCGGCTACGAGCAGTACTTC.

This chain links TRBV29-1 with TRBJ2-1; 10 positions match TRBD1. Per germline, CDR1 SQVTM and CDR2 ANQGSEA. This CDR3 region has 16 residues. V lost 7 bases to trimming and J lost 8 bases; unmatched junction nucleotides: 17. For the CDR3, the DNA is TGCAGCGGCCGGGGGGAACCGGGACAGGGGACCCATGAGCAGTTCTTC. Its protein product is CSGRGEPGQGTHEQFF.

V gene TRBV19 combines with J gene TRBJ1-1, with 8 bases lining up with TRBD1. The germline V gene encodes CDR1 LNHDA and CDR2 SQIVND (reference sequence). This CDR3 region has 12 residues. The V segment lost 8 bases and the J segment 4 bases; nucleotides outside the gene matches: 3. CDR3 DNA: TGTGCCAGTGGACAGGGTTTCACTGAAGCTTTCTTT. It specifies CASGQGFTEAFF.

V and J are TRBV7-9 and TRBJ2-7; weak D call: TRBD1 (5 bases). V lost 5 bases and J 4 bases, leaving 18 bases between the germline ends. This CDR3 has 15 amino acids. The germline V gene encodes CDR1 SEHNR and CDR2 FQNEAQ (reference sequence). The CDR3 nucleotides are TGTGCCAGCAGCCCTCCCACCCGACAGAGATACGAGCAGTACTTC. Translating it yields CASSPPTRQRYEQYF.

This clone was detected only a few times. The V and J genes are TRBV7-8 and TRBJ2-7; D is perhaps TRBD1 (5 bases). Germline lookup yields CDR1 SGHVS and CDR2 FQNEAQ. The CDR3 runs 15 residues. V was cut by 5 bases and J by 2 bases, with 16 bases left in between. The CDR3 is CASSDRRLGPYEQYF. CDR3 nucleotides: TGTGCCAGCAGCGACCGGAGATTGGGGCCCTACGAGCAGTACTTC.

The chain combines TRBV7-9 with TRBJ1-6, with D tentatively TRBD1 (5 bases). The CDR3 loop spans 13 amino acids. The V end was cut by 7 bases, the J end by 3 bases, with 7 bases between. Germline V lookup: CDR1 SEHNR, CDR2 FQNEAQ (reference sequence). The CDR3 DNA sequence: TGTGCCAGCAAAGGGGACTATAATTCACCCCTCCACTTT. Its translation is CASKGDYNSPLHF.

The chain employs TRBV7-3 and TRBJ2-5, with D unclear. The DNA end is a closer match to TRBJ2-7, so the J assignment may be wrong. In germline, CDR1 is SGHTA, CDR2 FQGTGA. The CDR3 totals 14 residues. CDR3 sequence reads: CASSLGPNSYEQYF. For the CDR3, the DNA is TGTGCCAGCAGCTTAGGCCCGAACAGTTACGAGCAGTACTTC.

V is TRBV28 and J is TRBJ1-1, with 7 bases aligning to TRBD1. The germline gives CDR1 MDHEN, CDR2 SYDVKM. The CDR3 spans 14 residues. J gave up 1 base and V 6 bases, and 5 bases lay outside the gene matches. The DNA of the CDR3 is TGTGCCAGCAGCTCCAGGGGGAGGAACACTGAAGCTTTCTTT. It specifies CASSSRGRNTEAFF.